This T cell receptor (beta chain) was sequenced in a study of cytomegalovirus exposure and HLA in healthy donors. Study outcomes and limitations: Specificity for CMV antigens was confirmed in vitro for a few of the CMV-associated chains. Later analysis suggested most CMV-associated TCR beta chains were HLA-restricted.

This CDR3 region has 13 residues. Per the germline V gene, CDR1 is LNHDA and CDR2 is SQIVND (reference sequence). V was trimmed by 6 bases and J by 5 bases, leaving 13 bases between them. Concerning this clone: Antigen specificity is unknown.

PCR employed 60 Vbeta and 13 Jbeta primers. TCRdb keeps only in-frame clones here, not all; method: immunoSEQ multiplex PCR. The data show 100,000 to 120,000 clones, with about four fifths seen just once and around 2.7% held by the top ten. The receptor was derived from a young woman in good health and CMV-seronegative. The V call is TRBV19, the J call TRBJ1-2; perhaps TRBD1 as D (5 bases). Sequencing input: PBMCs. The chain's CDR3 is CASSTGFTYGYTF. The CDR3 bases are TGTGCCAGTAGCACAGGCTTCACTTATGGCTACACCTTC.